A single sample is the source of the 27 T cell receptor beta chains below, sequenced in a study of chemoradiotherapy in HPV16-positive cancers (dated 2022 in TCRdb). Libraries were constructed by the immunoSEQ multiplex PCR assay. Imported from immuneACCESS, the table was reduced by TCRdb to in-frame sequences with V and J called. These copies leave out some clones; in studies compared against another copy, an unresolved V gene accounts for under half, and the cause of the remainder is not known. The sample profile shows about 12,000 clones; over 65% of them were found once. The ten largest clones add up to around 17% of the sample. Collection took place from a patient who underwent chemoradiotherapy. All receptors derive from a human donor with HPV-associated anogenital cancer.

CDR3 in amino acids: CASSLSRGSGELFF. CDR3 bases: TGTGCCAGCAGCCTGTCTAGGGGGTCCGGGGAGCTGTTTTTT. This rearrangement joins TRBV7-2 to TRBJ2-2, with TRBD1 as a possible D gene (6 bases). CDR1 is SGHTA and CDR2 is FQGNSA in the germline V gene. Trimming pared 5 bases from V and 6 bases from J, leaving 13 bases between. The CDR3 sequence is 14 residues long.

This clone is large by share. This rearrangement joins TRBV11-3 to TRBJ2-5; 10 bases align to TRBD1. CDR3 size: 17 residues. With 0 bases clipped from V and 5 bases from J, the junction kept 9 bases outside the gene matches. Germline lookup yields CDR1 SGHNT and CDR2 YENEEA. CDR3 DNA: TGTGCCAGCAGCTTAGATTCCCGACAGGGGGCATGGGAGACCCAGTACTTC. As protein: CASSLDSRQGAWETQYF.

This chain uses TRBV27 with TRBJ2-7, with TRBD1 matching over 7 bases. J lost 3 bases, V lost 6 bases, and 5 bases had no gene match. The V gene's germline CDR1 is MNHEY and CDR2 SMNVEV (reference sequence). The CDR3 loop spans 13 amino acids. CDR3 residues: CASSQRTGYEQYF. CDR3 in DNA: TGTGCCAGCAGCCAAAGGACAGGCTACGAGCAGTACTTC.

The CDR3 nucleotides read TGTGCCATCAGTGTCTCCCTTGAGAATTCACCCCTCCACTTT. Residues: CAISVSLENSPLHF. The rearrangement joins TRBV10-3 to TRBJ1-6, with unresolved D. Germline CDR1 and CDR2: ENHRY and SYGVKD. The CDR3 contains 14 residues. Trimming took 4 bases from V and 7 from J, leaving 11 bases between them.

The table lists this clone with a count of one. The chain joins TRBV6-4 to TRBJ2-3, with no clear D. The V end was cut by 8 bases, the J end by 8 bases, with 14 bases between. Looked up from germline, CDR1 is MRHNA and CDR2 is SNTAGT. CDR3 size: 12 residues. In DNA, the CDR3 is TGTGCCAGCGCTAGTGAATGGGGTACGCAGTATTTT. This codes for CASASEWGTQYF.

V usage is TRBV18 and J usage is TRBJ2-1; D not certain. Trimming removed 2 bases from V and 7 bases from J, with 6 bases in between. CDR1 KGHSH and CDR2 LQKENI come from the germline V gene. CDR3 length: 12 amino acids. This CDR3 is CASSPGRNEQFF. The DNA of the CDR3 is TGTGCCAGCTCACCAGGAAGGAATGAGCAGTTCTTC.

J is TRBJ2-1 and V is TRBV6-1; D possibly uses TRBD1 or TRBD2 (6 bases each). The V gene lost 5 bases and the J gene lost 9 bases, with 14 bases spanning the gap. The CDR3 covers 13 residues. Germline CDR1 MNHNS, CDR2 SASEGT. CDR3 amino acids: CASSTHGGGEQFF. CDR3 nucleotide sequence: TGTGCCAGCAGTACCCATGGAGGGGGTGAGCAGTTCTTC.

This chain links TRBV15 with TRBJ2-5, with D perhaps matching TRBD2 (6 bases). Germline V CDR1 and CDR2: LNHNV, YYDKDF (reference sequence). The V and J ends lost 3 bases and 5 bases respectively, with 10 bases between them. The CDR3 is 13 residues long. CDR3 amino acids: CATSRGGMETQYF. In nucleotides, the CDR3 is TGTGCCACCAGCAGGGGGGGTATGGAGACCCAGTACTTC.

The V gene is TRBV2, the J gene TRBJ2-3; D uncertain. Looked up from germline, CDR1 is SNHLY and CDR2 is FYNNEI. The length of the CDR3 is 11 residues. V gave up 5 bases and J gave up 5 bases, with 5 bases separating them. CDR3 residues: CASSMKDTQYF. CDR3 nucleotide sequence: TGTGCCAGCAGTATGAAAGATACGCAGTATTTT. The entire variable domain, with the rest obtained from reference TRBV2 and TRBJ2-3, is as follows: EPEVTQTPSHQVTQMGQEVILRCVPISNHLYFYWYRQILGQKVEFLVSFYNNEISEKSEIFDDQFSVERPDGSNFTLKIRSTKLEDSAMYFCASSMKDTQYFGPGTRLTVL.

The count of this clone is one. V and J are TRBV29-1 and TRBJ1-2; a weak D match, TRBD1 (5 bases). The CDR3 length is 14 residues. Germline V gene data show CDR1 as SQVTM and CDR2 as ANQGSEA. The germline V and J ends were trimmed by 6 bases and 0 bases, with 14 bases remaining between them. The CDR3 sequence is CSVNPGRTNYGYTF. DNA for the CDR3: TGCAGCGTCAACCCGGGACGTACTAACTATGGCTACACCTTC.

V and J are TRBV5-1 and TRBJ2-7; either TRBD1 or TRBD2 may supply D (5 bases each). V was shortened by 0 bases and J by 7 bases, with 17 bases between the two germline ends. The germline CDR1 and CDR2 sequences are SGHRS and YFSETQ. This CDR3 has 15 residues. The CDR3 loop is CASSLAPGREGEQYF. The DNA of the CDR3 is TGCGCCAGCAGCTTGGCACCGGGACGTGAAGGGGAGCAGTACTTC.

V and J are TRBV19 and TRBJ1-2; D is uncertain. The CDR3 is 15 amino acids. V lost 3 bases, J lost 0 bases, and 11 bases lay in between. Germline loops: CDR1 LNHDA, CDR2 SQIVND (reference sequence). Here the CDR3 DNA reads TGTGCCAGTAGTATTTACGGGTTCTCTAACTATGGCTACACCTTC. Protein sequence: CASSIYGFSNYGYTF.

J is TRBJ2-1 and V is TRBV7-2, with 13 bases fitting TRBD2. Germline lookup yields CDR1 SGHTA and CDR2 FQGNSA. V was pared by 5 bases and J by 0 bases, with 7 bases of the junction left unmatched. This CDR3 comprises 18 residues. CDR3 coding DNA: TGTGCCAGCAGCCCCCGGGGACTAGCGGGGAGCTCCTACAATGAGCAGTTCTTC. Its translation: CASSPRGLAGSSYNEQFF. The full variable domain, with the rest looked up from reference TRBV7-2 and TRBJ2-1, is GAGVSQSPSNKVTEKGKDVELRCDPISGHTALYWYRQSLGQGLEFLIYFQGNSAPDKSGLPSDRFSAERTGGSVSTLTIQRTQQEDSAVYLCASSPRGLAGSSYNEQFFGPGTRLTVL.

This chain connects TRBV7-3 to TRBJ1-1; 7 nucleotides agree with TRBD1. The junction had 10 bases not matched to a gene; V was cut back by 4 bases and J by 5 bases. The CDR3 consists of 15 residues. The germline V gene encodes CDR1 SGHTA and CDR2 FQGTGA. CDR3 in amino acids: CASSSNRRGKTEAFF. CDR3 sequence (DNA): TGTGCCAGCAGCTCTAACCGCAGGGGGAAGACTGAAGCTTTCTTT.

By share, this clone counts as medium-sized. The chain uses TRBV25-1 and TRBJ2-5; D is possibly TRBD2 (5 bases). Germline CDR1 reads MGHDK; CDR2 reads SYGVNS. The V end was cut by 2 bases, the J end by 1 base, with 8 bases between. The CDR3 spans 14 residues. The CDR3 nucleotides are TGTGCCAGCAGTGAACGGGGATTCCAAGAGACCCAGTACTTC. Protein sequence: CASSERGFQETQYF.

CDR3 sequence reads: CASSDTGSSYEQYF. CDR3 bases: TGTGCCAGCAGCGATACAGGGTCGTCCTACGAGCAGTACTTC. This sequence joins TRBV25-1 and TRBJ2-7, with D possibly matching TRBD1 (6 bases). Trimming cost V 6 bases and J 1 base, with 13 bases left between them. The germline V gene has CDR1 MGHDK and CDR2 SYGVNS. The CDR3 runs 14 residues.

The V and J genes are TRBV25-1 and TRBJ2-5; D perhaps matches TRBD2 (5 bases). Germline assignment: CDR1 MGHDK and CDR2 SYGVNS. Between the trimmed V and J ends, which lost 0 bases and 4 bases, there was a span of 9 bases. The CDR3 runs to 14 residues. CDR3 loop: CASSEYIRGETQYF. The CDR3 bases are TGTGCCAGCAGTGAATATATTCGGGGAGAGACCCAGTACTTC.

The chain has TRBV7-9 and TRBJ1-1; TRBD1 is a possible D gene (5 bases). Germline V gives CDR1 SEHNR, CDR2 FQNEAQ (reference sequence). Trimming removed 5 bases from V and 5 bases from J, with 18 bases in between. This CDR3 comprises 15 residues. The CDR3 DNA is TGTGCCAGCAGCCCAGTAAGACAGCTAGGAACTGAAGCTTTCTTT. Its protein is CASSPVRQLGTEAFF.

The table lists this clone with a few counts. The genes are TRBV19 and TRBJ1-1; 9 bases align to TRBD1. Germline-derived CDR1 and CDR2 are LNHDA and SQIVND (reference sequence). The CDR3 runs to 15 residues. Trimming cost V 5 bases and J 2 bases; bases outside gene matches: 6. CDR3 nucleotides: TGTGCCAGTAGTTCACAGGGGGCTTCAAACACTGAAGCTTTCTTT. The encoded protein is CASSSQGASNTEAFF. Variable domain in full (rest from reference TRBV19 and TRBJ1-1): DGGITQSPKYLFRKEGQNVTLSCEQNLNHDAMYWYRQDPGQGLRLIYYSQIVNDFQKGDIAEGYSVSREKKESFPLTVTSAQKNPTAFYLCASSSQGASNTEAFFGQGTRLTVV.

There are a few counts of this clone. The chain has TRBV15 and TRBJ2-7; possibly TRBD2 for D (5 bases). Trimming pared 0 bases from V and 1 base from J, leaving 10 bases between. Germline CDR1 reads LNHNV; CDR2 reads YYDKDF (reference sequence). The CDR3 is 15 residues long. The CDR3 DNA is TGTGCCACCAGCAGAGATCGGGGAACTTCCTACGAGCAGTACTTC. Amino acids: CATSRDRGTSYEQYF.

The DNA for the CDR3 is TGCAGCGTTGGGGAACCCCTGACTGGGGCTGGAAACACCATATATTTT. It codes for CSVGEPLTGAGNTIYF. J is TRBJ1-3 and V is TRBV29-1; no firm D call. This CDR3 comprises 16 residues. Germline V CDR1 and CDR2: SQVTM, ANQGSEA. With 4 bases removed from V and 2 bases from J, the gap between germline ends came to 18 bases.

This chain connects TRBV7-8 to TRBJ2-3, with 11 bases matching TRBD2. Germline V lookup: CDR1 SGHVS, CDR2 FQNEAQ. V dropped 8 bases and J dropped 1; count of bases not matched to a gene: 11. This CDR3 comprises 17 residues. CDR3 amino acids: CASARTSGLLGTDTQYF. DNA for the CDR3: TGTGCCAGCGCTAGGACTAGCGGGCTTCTTGGCACAGATACGCAGTATTTT.

DNA for the CDR3: TGCGCCAGCAGCCGCTGGGACGGGACCTACGAGCAGTACTTC. It translates to CASSRWDGTYEQYF. V and J are TRBV4-1 and TRBJ2-7, with D possibly being TRBD1 or TRBD2 (5 bases each). The CDR3 loop spans 14 amino acids. V was shortened by 4 bases and J by 2 bases, with 12 bases between the two germline ends. Germline assignment: CDR1 MGHRA and CDR2 YSYEKL.

J is TRBJ2-3 and V is TRBV4-1; no definite D call. CDR3 size: 14 residues. V was trimmed by 1 base and J by 1 base, leaving 6 bases between them. The germline gives CDR1 MGHRA, CDR2 YSYEKL. CDR3 sequence: CASSQAPRTDTQYF. As DNA, the CDR3 is TGCGCCAGCAGCCAAGCCCCCCGCACAGATACGCAGTATTTT.

This clone ranks as medium-sized. The rearrangement joins TRBV7-8 to TRBJ2-7, with D possibly matching TRBD2 (5 bases). The CDR3 has 15 amino acids. CDR1 is SGHVS, CDR2 FQNEAQ, per germline. Trimming pared 3 bases from V and 0 bases from J, leaving 12 bases between. CDR3 in DNA: TGTGCCAGCAGCTTCGGAAGCGGATACTCCTACGAGCAGTACTTC. Amino acids: CASSFGSGYSYEQYF.

This chain joins TRBV6-1 and TRBJ2-6, with D hard to call. Between the trimmed V and J ends, which lost 3 bases and 5 bases, there was a span of 14 bases. The CDR3 has 16 amino acids. The germline V gene encodes CDR1 MNHNS and CDR2 SASEGT. CDR3 region: CASSDRTKGWANVLTF. CDR3 in DNA: TGTGCCAGCAGTGACCGGACGAAAGGCTGGGCCAACGTCCTGACTTTC.

This chain's CDR3 is CAISPSSGKRYNEQFF. The CDR3 DNA follows: TGTGCCATCAGTCCTTCTAGCGGGAAACGCTACAATGAGCAGTTCTTC. The rearrangement uses TRBV10-3 and TRBJ2-1, with 9 bases aligning to TRBD2. Germline V gene lookup returns CDR1 ENHRY and CDR2 SYGVKD. V dropped 5 bases and J dropped 3; count of bases not matched to a gene: 8. The CDR3 runs 16 residues.